The subject of this entry is one T cell receptor (beta chain). This entry is derived from a study of control samples from healthy donors and cancer patients. The repertoire was sequenced with immunoSEQ multiplex PCR; TCRdb's copy has only in-frame clones and lacks some. Of about 96,000 clones listed, 85% to 95% are singletons. The sample was blood. This TCR came from a man younger than 35 in good health.

CDR3 in amino acids: CASSGGLAGYEQFF. CDR3 in DNA: TGTGCCAGCAGCGGCGGGCTAGCGGGCTATGAGCAGTTCTTC. The chain links TRBV5-8 to TRBJ2-1, with 8 bases fitting TRBD2. This CDR3 comprises 14 residues. The germline V gene has CDR1 SGHTS and CDR2 YDEGEE. The trim removed 4 bases at V and 8 bases at J, leaving 8 bases unmatched.